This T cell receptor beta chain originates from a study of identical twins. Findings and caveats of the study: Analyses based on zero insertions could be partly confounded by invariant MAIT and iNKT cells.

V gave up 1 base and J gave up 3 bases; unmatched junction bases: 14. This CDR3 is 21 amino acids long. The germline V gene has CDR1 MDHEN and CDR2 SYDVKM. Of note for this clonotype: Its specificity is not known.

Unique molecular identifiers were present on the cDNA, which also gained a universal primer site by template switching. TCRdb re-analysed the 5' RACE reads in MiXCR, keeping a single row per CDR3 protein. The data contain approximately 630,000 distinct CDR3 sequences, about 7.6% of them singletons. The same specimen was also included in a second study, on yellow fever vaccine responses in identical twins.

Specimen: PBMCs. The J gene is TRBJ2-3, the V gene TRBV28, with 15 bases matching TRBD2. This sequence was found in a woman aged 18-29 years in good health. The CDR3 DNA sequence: TGTGCCAGCAGTTTATTCTCCTCAGGACTAGCGGGAGGGCCGGCAACAGATACGCAGTATTTT. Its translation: CASSLFSSGLAGGPATDTQYF.